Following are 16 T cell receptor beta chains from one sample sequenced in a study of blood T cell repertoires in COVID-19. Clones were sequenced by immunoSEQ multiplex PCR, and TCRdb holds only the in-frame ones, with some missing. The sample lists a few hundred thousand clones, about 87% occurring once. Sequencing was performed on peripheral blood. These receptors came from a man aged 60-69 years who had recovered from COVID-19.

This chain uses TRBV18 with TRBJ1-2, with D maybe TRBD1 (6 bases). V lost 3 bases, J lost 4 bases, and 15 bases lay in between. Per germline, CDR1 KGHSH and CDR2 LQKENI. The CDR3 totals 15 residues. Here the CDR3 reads CASSPLQGDSYGYTF. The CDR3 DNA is TGTGCCAGCTCACCGTTACAGGGTGATAGCTATGGCTACACCTTC.

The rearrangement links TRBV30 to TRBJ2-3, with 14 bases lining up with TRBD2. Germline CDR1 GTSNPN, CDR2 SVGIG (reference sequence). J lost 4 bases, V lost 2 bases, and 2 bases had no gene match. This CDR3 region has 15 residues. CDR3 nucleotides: TGTGCCTGGAGTCCGGGACTAGCGGGAGCAGATACGCAGTATTTT. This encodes CAWSPGLAGADTQYF.

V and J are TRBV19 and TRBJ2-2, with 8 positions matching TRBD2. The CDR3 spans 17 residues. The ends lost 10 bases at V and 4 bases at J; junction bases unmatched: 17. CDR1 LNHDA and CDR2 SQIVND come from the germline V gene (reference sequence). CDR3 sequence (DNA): TGTGCCACTACCGGGACTAGGATCGATTCATTCACCGGGGAGCTGTTTTTT. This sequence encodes CATTGTRIDSFTGELFF.

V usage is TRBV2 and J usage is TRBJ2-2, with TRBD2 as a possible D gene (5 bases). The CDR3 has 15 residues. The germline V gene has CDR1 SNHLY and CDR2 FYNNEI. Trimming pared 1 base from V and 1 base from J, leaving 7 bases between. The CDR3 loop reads CASSEDGVNTGELFF. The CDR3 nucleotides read TGTGCCAGCAGTGAAGACGGGGTGAACACCGGGGAGCTGTTTTTT.

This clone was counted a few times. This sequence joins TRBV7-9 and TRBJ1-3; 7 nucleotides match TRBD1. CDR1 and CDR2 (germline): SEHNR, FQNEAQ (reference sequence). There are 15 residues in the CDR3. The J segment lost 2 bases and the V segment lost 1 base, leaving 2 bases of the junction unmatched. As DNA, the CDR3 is TGTGCCAGCAGCTTAGGTGACAGGGCTGGAAACACCATATATTTT. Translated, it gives CASSLGDRAGNTIYF.

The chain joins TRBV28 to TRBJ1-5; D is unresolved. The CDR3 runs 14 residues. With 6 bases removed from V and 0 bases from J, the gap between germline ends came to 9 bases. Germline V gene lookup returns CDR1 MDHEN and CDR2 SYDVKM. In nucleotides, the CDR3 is TGTGCCAGCAGCCTTTACAGTAGCAATCAGCCCCAGCATTTT. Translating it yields CASSLYSSNQPQHF.

The DNA of the CDR3 is TGTGCCTGGAGTGTAACAGGGGGGAACTCACCCCTCCACTTT. Translating gives CAWSVTGGNSPLHF. The J gene is TRBJ1-6, the V gene TRBV30, with TRBD1 matching over 8 bases. In germline, CDR1 is GTSNPN, CDR2 SVGIG (reference sequence). The CDR3 extends over 14 amino acids. V shed 0 bases, J shed 10 bases, and the junction held 5 bases outside the gene matches.

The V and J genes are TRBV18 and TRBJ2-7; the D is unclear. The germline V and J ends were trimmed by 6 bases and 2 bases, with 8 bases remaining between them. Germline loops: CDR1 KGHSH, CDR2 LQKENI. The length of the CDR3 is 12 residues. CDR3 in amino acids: CASSTETYEQYF. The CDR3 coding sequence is TGTGCCAGCTCTACAGAGACCTACGAGCAGTACTTC.

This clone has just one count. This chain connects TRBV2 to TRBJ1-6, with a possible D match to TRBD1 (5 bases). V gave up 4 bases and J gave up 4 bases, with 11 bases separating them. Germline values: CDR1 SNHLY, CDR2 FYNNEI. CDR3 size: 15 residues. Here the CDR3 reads CASSGDGGYNSPLHF. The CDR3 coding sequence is TGTGCCAGCAGTGGGGACGGGGGTTATAATTCACCCCTCCACTTT.

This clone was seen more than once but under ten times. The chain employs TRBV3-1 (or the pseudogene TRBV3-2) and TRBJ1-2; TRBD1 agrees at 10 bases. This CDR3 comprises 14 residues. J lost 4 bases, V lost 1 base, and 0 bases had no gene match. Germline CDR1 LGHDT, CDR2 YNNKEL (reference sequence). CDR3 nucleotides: TGTGCCAGCAGCCAAGGGACAGGGGGCTATGGCTACACCTTC. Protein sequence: CASSQGTGGYGYTF.

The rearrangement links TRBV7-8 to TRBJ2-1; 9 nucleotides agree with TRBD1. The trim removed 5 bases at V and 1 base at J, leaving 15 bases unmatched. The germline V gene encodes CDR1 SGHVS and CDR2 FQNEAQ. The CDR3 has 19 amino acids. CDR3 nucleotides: TGTGCCAGCAGCGGACACAGACAGGGGGGCTTCAGGTCCTACAATGAGCAGTTCTTC. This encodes CASSGHRQGGFRSYNEQFF.

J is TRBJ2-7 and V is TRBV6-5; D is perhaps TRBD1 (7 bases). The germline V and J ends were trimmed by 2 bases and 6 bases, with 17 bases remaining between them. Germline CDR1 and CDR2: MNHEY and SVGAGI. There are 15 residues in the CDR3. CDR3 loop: CASSYTAVQGGEQYF. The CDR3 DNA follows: TGTGCCAGCAGTTACACCGCCGTCCAGGGGGGCGAGCAGTACTTC.

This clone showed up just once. The CDR3 sequence: CASIPQAGGYEQYF. The CDR3 DNA reads as TGTGCCAGCATCCCCCAGGCAGGGGGCTACGAGCAGTACTTC. The gene calls are TRBV6-1 and TRBJ2-7; the match to TRBD1 covers 7 bases. Trimming took 7 bases from V and 3 from J; bases not matched to a gene: 9. Germline CDR1 MNHNS, CDR2 SASEGT. The CDR3 runs to 14 residues.

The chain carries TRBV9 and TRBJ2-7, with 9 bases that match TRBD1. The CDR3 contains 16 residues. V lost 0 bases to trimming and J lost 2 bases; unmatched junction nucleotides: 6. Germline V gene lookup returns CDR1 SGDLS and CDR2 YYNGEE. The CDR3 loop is CASSVGGTGLPYEQYF. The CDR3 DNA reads TGTGCCAGCAGCGTAGGGGGGACAGGGCTACCCTACGAGCAGTACTTC.

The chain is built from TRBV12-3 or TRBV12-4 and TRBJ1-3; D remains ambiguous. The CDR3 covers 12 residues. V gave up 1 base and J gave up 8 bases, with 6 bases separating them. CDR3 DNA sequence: TGTGCCAGCAGTTTAGTTGAGCACACCATATATTTT. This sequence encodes CASSLVEHTIYF.

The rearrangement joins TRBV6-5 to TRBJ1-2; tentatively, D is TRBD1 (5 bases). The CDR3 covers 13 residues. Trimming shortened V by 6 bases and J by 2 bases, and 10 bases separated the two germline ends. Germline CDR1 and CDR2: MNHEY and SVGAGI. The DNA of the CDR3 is TGTGCCAGCAGCCCAGGACACAACTATGGCTACACCTTC. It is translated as CASSPGHNYGYTF.